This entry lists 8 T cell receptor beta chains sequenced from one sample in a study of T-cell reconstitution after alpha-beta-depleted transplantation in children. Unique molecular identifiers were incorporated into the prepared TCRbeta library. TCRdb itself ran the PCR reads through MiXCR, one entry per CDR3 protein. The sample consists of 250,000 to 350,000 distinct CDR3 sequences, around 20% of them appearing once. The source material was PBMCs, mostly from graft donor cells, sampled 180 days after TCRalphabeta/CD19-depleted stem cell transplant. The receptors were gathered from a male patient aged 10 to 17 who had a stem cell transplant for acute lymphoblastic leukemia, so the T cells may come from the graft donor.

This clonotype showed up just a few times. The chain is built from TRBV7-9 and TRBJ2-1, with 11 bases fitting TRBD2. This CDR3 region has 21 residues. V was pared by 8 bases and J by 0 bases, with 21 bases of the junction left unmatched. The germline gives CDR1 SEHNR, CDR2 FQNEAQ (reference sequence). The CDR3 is CASSGTGKRRLAGSSYNEQFF. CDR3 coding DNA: TGTGCCAGCTCCGGGACAGGGAAGAGGAGACTAGCGGGAAGCTCCTACAATGAGCAGTTCTTC.

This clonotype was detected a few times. The CDR3 DNA sequence: TGTGCCACCAGTGACCGAGGACACCTATGGAGAGAGACCCAGTACTTC. This gives the protein CATSDRGHLWRETQYF. The chain uses TRBV24-1 and TRBJ2-5; possible D gene TRBD1, 5 bases. The CDR3 consists of 16 residues. Trimming removed 4 bases from V and 4 bases from J, with 18 bases in between. Germline V gene lookup returns CDR1 KGHDR and CDR2 SFDVKD.

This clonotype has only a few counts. The CDR3 DNA is TGCGCCAGCAGCTCAACCTCGTTTAGAAGGACTAGCACAGATACGCAGTATTTT. Amino acids: CASSSTSFRRTSTDTQYF. The chain employs TRBV5-1 and TRBJ2-3, with D possibly being TRBD2 (5 bases). The CDR3 extends over 18 amino acids. Germline V lookup: CDR1 SGHRS, CDR2 YFSETQ. V was trimmed by 3 bases and J by 0 bases, leaving 20 bases between them.

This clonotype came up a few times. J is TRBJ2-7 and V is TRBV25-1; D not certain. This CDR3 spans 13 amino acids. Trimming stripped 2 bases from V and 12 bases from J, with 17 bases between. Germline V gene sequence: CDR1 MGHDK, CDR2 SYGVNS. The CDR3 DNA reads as TGTGCCAGCAGTGAACCCTCCCGGCCAAGGTGGTACTTC. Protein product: CASSEPSRPRWYF.

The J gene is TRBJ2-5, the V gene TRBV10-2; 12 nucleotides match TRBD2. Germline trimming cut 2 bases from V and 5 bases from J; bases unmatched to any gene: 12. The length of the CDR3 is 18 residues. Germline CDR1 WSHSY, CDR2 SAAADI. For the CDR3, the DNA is TGCGCCAGCAGTGAGGGGGGGATTGGACTAGCGGGGTTGGAGACCCAGTACTTC. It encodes CASSEGGIGLAGLETQYF.

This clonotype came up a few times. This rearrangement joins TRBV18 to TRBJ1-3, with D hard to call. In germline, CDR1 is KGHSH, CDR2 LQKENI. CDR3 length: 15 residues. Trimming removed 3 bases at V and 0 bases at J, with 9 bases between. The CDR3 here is CASSPNSISGNTIYF. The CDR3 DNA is TGTGCCAGCTCACCGAACAGTATCTCTGGAAACACCATATATTTT.

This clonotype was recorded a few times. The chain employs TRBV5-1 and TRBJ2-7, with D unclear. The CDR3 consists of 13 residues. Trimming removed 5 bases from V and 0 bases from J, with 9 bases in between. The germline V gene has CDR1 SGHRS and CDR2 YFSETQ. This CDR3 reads CASSDQPSYEQYF. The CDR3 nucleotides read TGCGCCAGCAGTGACCAACCCTCCTACGAGCAGTACTTC.

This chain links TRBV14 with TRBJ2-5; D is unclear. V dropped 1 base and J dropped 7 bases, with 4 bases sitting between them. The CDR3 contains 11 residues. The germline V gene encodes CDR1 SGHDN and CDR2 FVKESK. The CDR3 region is CASSQVGTQYF. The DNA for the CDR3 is TGTGCCAGCAGCCAAGTTGGGACCCAGTACTTC.